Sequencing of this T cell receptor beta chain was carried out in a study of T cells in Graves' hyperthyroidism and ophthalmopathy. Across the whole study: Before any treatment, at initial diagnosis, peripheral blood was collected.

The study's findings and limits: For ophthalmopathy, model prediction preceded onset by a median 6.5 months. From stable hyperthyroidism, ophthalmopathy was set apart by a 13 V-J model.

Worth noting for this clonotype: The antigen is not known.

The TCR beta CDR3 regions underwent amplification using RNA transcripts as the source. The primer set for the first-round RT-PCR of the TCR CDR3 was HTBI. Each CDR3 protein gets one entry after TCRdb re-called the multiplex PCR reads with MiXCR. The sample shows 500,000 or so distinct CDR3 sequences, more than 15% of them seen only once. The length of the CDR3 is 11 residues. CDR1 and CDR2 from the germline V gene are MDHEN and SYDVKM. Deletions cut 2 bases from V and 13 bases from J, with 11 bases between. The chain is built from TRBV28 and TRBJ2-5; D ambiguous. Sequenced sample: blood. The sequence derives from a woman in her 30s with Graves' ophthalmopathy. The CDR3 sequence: CASSLGNGRYF. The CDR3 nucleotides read TGTGCCAGCAGTTTAGGGAACGGTCGGTACTTC.